This T cell receptor beta chain was recorded in a study of T cells after yellow fever vaccination. General study points: The booster saw the reappearance of most primary-vaccination clones (more than 95% CD4, roughly 87% CD8).

TCRdb processed the 5' RACE reads anew with MiXCR; each CDR3 protein has one entry. The table lists about 340,000 distinct CDR3 sequences, approximately 12% of them singletons, with approximately 3.3% in the top ten. This clonotype has only a few counts. Antigen specificity is unknown. Sample: CD4+ T cells sorted from PBMCs, taken 15 days after the yellow fever booster vaccination. This receptor was identified in a man in his late teens or twenties who received the YFV17D yellow fever vaccine.

DNA for the CDR3: TGCGCCAGCAGAAGAACGGGGTTAGAGGATTCACCCCTCCACTTT. Its protein product is CASRRTGLEDSPLHF. The gene calls are TRBV5-1 and TRBJ1-6; D gene ambiguous. The CDR3 covers 15 residues. The germline V gene has CDR1 SGHRS and CDR2 YFSETQ. Trimming removed 5 bases from V and 8 bases from J, with 17 bases in between.